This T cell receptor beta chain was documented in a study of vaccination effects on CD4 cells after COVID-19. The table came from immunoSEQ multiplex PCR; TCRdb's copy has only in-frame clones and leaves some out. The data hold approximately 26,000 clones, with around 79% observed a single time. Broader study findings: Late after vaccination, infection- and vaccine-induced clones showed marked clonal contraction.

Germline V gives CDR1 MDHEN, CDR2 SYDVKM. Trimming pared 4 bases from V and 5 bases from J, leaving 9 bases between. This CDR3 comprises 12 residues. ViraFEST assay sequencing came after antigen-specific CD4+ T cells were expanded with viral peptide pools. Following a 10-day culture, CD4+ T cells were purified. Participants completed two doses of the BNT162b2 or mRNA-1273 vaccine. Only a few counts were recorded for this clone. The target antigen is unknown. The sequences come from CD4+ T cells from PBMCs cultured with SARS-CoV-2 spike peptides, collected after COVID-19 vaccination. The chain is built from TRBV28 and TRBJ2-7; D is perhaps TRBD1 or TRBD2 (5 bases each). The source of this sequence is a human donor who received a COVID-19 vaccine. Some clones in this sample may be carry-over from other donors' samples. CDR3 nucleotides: TGTGCCAGCAGTTCTAGGGGACACGAGCAGTACGTC. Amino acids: CASSSRGHEQYV.